One and the same sample provided the 9 T cell receptor beta chains below, sequenced in a study of OX40 agonist ivuxolimab in advanced cancers. Library preparation used the immunoSEQ multiplex PCR assay. TCRdb limited this immuneACCESS table to in-frame rearrangements with V and J called. A share of clones is missing; checked studies link under half to unresolved V genes, and the rest is unexplained. Here the sample has 100,000 or so clones; 75% to 95% occur a single time. Jointly, the top ten make up about 0.51% of the sample. The sequences come from CD4+ or CD8+ T cells sorted from blood, collected in a trial of the OX40 agonist ivuxolimab. These receptors originate from an adult with an advanced solid tumor such as melanoma, head and neck, liver or kidney cancer.

This clone came up a few times. The V gene is TRBV6-5, the J gene TRBJ1-1, with a tentative D call TRBD1 (5 bases). This CDR3 has 15 residues. CDR1 is MNHEY, CDR2 SVGAGI, per germline. The V and J ends lost 5 bases and 2 bases respectively, with 15 bases between them. The CDR3 DNA follows: TGTGCCAGCAGTAGGACCGGGACGGACAACACTGAAGCTTTCTTT. Its translation: CASSRTGTDNTEAFF.

This clone was observed once. The chain has TRBV7-2 and TRBJ1-5; 9 positions agree with TRBD1. There are 15 residues in the CDR3. J was trimmed by 0 bases and V by 6 bases; bases with no gene match: 3. Germline-derived CDR1 and CDR2 are SGHTA and FQGNSA. Here the CDR3 reads CASSYRGLSNQPQHF. The CDR3 coding sequence is TGTGCCAGCAGTTACAGGGGGCTTAGCAATCAGCCCCAGCATTTT.

This chain uses TRBV28 with TRBJ2-3, with 8 bases identical to TRBD2. Germline CDR1 MDHEN, CDR2 SYDVKM. After removal of 3 bases from V and 13 bases from J, the junction contained 18 bases not matched to a gene. CDR3 length: 16 residues. This CDR3 reads CASSLDRGPSGWKEYF. The CDR3 nucleotides are TGTGCCAGCAGTTTGGATCGGGGTCCTAGCGGGTGGAAGGAGTATTTT.

The chain couples TRBV27 to TRBJ2-7; D call uncertain. Germline assignment: CDR1 MNHEY and CDR2 SMNVEV (reference sequence). This CDR3 region has 13 residues. With 2 bases removed from V and 3 bases from J, the gap between germline ends came to 8 bases. As DNA, the CDR3 is TGTGCCAGCAGTTTAAAACGTTACTACGAGCAGTACTTC. Amino acid sequence: CASSLKRYYEQYF.

The chain couples TRBV19 to TRBJ2-3, with D unclear. Germline V gene sequence: CDR1 LNHDA, CDR2 SQIVND (reference sequence). The germline V and J ends were trimmed by 3 bases and 3 bases, with 7 bases remaining between them. This CDR3 contains 13 residues. The CDR3 region is CASSIDRTDTQYF. As DNA, the CDR3 is TGTGCCAGTAGTATTGATAGGACAGATACGCAGTATTTT.

The chain uses TRBV7-3 and TRBJ2-1, with D uncertain. V dropped 1 base and J dropped 0 bases, with 7 bases sitting between them. Germline V lookup: CDR1 SGHTA, CDR2 FQGTGA. This CDR3 spans 15 amino acids. CDR3 amino acids: CASSLRANSYNEQFF. The DNA for the CDR3 is TGTGCCAGCAGCTTAAGGGCTAACTCCTACAATGAGCAGTTCTTC.

The rearrangement links TRBV29-1 to TRBJ2-5, with D possibly TRBD2 on 6 matching bases. The germline CDR1 and CDR2 sequences are SQVTM and ANQGSEA. This CDR3 contains 12 residues. Deletions cut 7 bases from V and 0 bases from J, with 9 bases between. In DNA form, the CDR3 reads TGCAGCGGGCGACTAGACCAAGAGACCCAGTACTTC. It translates to CSGRLDQETQYF.

V gene TRBV19 combines with J gene TRBJ2-1; 7 nucleotides align to TRBD1. The germline V gene encodes CDR1 LNHDA and CDR2 SQIVND (reference sequence). The CDR3 totals 14 residues. V dropped 6 bases and J dropped 8; count of bases not matched to a gene: 10. CDR3 nucleotides: TGTGCCAGTAGAGGAGGCGGCAGGGGGTATGAGCAGTTCTTC. It yields the protein CASRGGGRGYEQFF.

The chain has TRBV7-2 and TRBJ2-7; 11 bases align to TRBD2. CDR3 length: 14 amino acids. Per germline, CDR1 SGHTA and CDR2 FQGNSA. V lost 5 bases and J lost 8; bases outside the gene matches: 8. In DNA, the CDR3 is TGTGCCAGCAGCCCCGGAACTAGCGGGAGCAAGCAGTACTTC. Its translation: CASSPGTSGSKQYF. Variable domain in full (rest from reference TRBV7-2 and TRBJ2-7): GAGVSQSPSNKVTEKGKDVELRCDPISGHTALYWYRQSLGQGLEFLIYFQGNSAPDKSGLPSDRFSAERTGGSVSTLTIQRTQQEDSAVYLCASSPGTSGSKQYFGPGTRLTVT.